Each of the 22 T cell receptor beta chains below was sequenced from the same sample in a study of blood T cell repertoires in COVID-19. Profiled with immunoSEQ multiplex PCR; TCRdb holds only in-frame clones, not every one. The sample has some 400,000 clones, around 87% seen once. The sequencing input was peripheral blood. These receptor sequences come from a human donor in a cohort sampled during active COVID-19.

This clone has just one count. The chain combines TRBV9 with TRBJ2-3; D gene ambiguous. V was clipped by 3 bases and J by 2 bases, with 10 bases between them. The CDR3 consists of 14 residues. Germline V CDR1 and CDR2: SGDLS, YYNGEE. The CDR3 sequence is CASSAPPPTDTQYF. CDR3 coding DNA: TGTGCCAGCAGCGCCCCCCCTCCCACAGATACGCAGTATTTT.

J is TRBJ1-1 and V is TRBV7-2; tentatively, D is TRBD1 (5 bases). The V and J ends lost 1 base and 3 bases respectively, with 9 bases between them. The CDR3 length is 14 residues. The V gene's germline CDR1 is SGHTA and CDR2 FQGNSA. CDR3: CASSLGTRYTEAFF. The CDR3 bases are TGTGCCAGCAGCTTAGGGACACGATACACTGAAGCTTTCTTT.

V gene TRBV5-1 combines with J gene TRBJ2-5; 10 bases match TRBD2. J gave up 2 bases and V 3 bases, and 7 bases lay outside the gene matches. Germline values: CDR1 SGHRS, CDR2 YFSETQ. This CDR3 is 16 amino acids long. CDR3 sequence: CASSYYGLAEQETQYF. CDR3 DNA: TGCGCCAGCAGCTATTATGGACTAGCGGAGCAAGAGACCCAGTACTTC.

The genes are TRBV29-1 and TRBJ1-1; 8 bases match TRBD1. V trimming: 3 bases; J trimming: 7 bases; junction bases outside the gene matches: 10. CDR3 length: 14 amino acids. Germline lookup yields CDR1 SQVTM and CDR2 ANQGSEA. CDR3 nucleotides: TGCAGCGTTGAGGGACAGGCGCCAGGGATTGAAGCTTTCTTT. Amino acids: CSVEGQAPGIEAFF.

The genes are TRBV3-1 (or the pseudogene TRBV3-2) and TRBJ1-1, with unresolved D. CDR3 size: 14 residues. The V end was cut by 1 base, the J end by 0 bases, with 6 bases between. CDR1 and CDR2 (germline): LGHDT, YNNKEL (reference sequence). The CDR3 nucleotides are TGTGCCAGCAGCCAAGTGGCCATGAACACTGAAGCTTTCTTT. It yields the protein CASSQVAMNTEAFF.

The chain recombines TRBV30 with TRBJ2-2; TRBD1 matches at 9 bases. The CDR3 extends over 15 amino acids. Trimming at V came to 7 bases and at J to 7 bases, leaving 13 bases not matched to a gene. Germline CDR1 is GTSNPN and CDR2 is SVGIG (reference sequence). CDR3 protein: CASNRGRGRGGELFF. The CDR3 region has the DNA TGTGCCTCCAACAGGGGGCGCGGTCGGGGCGGGGAGCTGTTTTTT.

The V call is TRBV10-3, the J call TRBJ2-1; 8 positions match TRBD1. After removal of 1 base from V and 3 bases from J, the junction contained 8 bases not matched to a gene. CDR1 is ENHRY, CDR2 SYGVKD, per germline. The CDR3 has 17 residues. The CDR3 here is CAISEYMSGGGYNEQFF. The CDR3 DNA sequence: TGTGCCATCAGTGAGTATATGTCAGGGGGCGGCTACAATGAGCAGTTCTTC.

The chain links TRBV5-4 to TRBJ1-2, with TRBD1 as a possible D gene (5 bases). The CDR3 runs 13 residues. Trimming stripped 0 bases from V and 3 bases from J, with 6 bases between. Germline CDR1 SGHNT, CDR2 YYREEE (reference sequence). CDR3 sequence reads: CASSLGGDYGYTF. CDR3 DNA sequence: TGTGCCAGCAGCTTGGGGGGGGACTATGGCTACACCTTC.

The gene calls are TRBV7-9 and TRBJ1-1; D is possibly TRBD1 (5 bases). The CDR3 loop spans 14 amino acids. Trimming cost V 5 bases and J 4 bases, with 14 bases left between them. CDR1 is SEHNR, CDR2 FQNEAQ, per germline (reference sequence). This chain's CDR3 is CASSTVRRGTEAFF. Written as DNA, the CDR3 is TGTGCCAGCAGCACGGTCAGGAGGGGCACTGAAGCTTTCTTT.

The chain employs TRBV7-9 and TRBJ2-1; possibly TRBD1 for D (6 bases). From germline, CDR1 is SEHNR and CDR2 FQNEAQ (reference sequence). V lost 3 bases and J 8 bases, leaving 23 bases between the germline ends. The CDR3 is made up of 17 amino acids. As DNA, the CDR3 is TGTGCCAGCAGCTTGGGGGCACAGGGATGGGGTTCGGATGAGCAGTTCTTC. Translated: CASSLGAQGWGSDEQFF.

The V gene is TRBV4-1, the J gene TRBJ2-3; the match to TRBD2 covers 9 bases. Germline V gene sequence: CDR1 MGHRA, CDR2 YSYEKL. The CDR3 totals 18 residues. The trim removed 1 base at V and 4 bases at J, leaving 12 bases unmatched. The CDR3: CASSQVLASGILADTQYF. In nucleotides, the CDR3 is TGCGCCAGCAGCCAAGTCTTGGCTAGCGGGATTTTGGCAGATACGCAGTATTTT.

This clone was recorded once. The chain combines TRBV9 with TRBJ2-2; possible D gene TRBD2, 5 bases. Trimming took off 2 bases at V and 5 bases at J, with 13 bases between the two ends. The germline CDR1 and CDR2 sequences are SGDLS and YYNGEE. The CDR3 extends over 15 amino acids. CDR3 region: CASSVDLRRTGELFF. In DNA form, the CDR3 reads TGTGCCAGCAGCGTCGACCTAAGGAGGACCGGGGAGCTGTTTTTT.

The chain joins TRBV19 to TRBJ1-1; tentative D call: TRBD1 (5 bases). Per the germline V gene, CDR1 is LNHDA and CDR2 is SQIVND (reference sequence). Trimming pared 4 bases from V and 1 base from J, leaving 10 bases between. The CDR3 consists of 14 residues. In nucleotides, the CDR3 is TGTGCCAGTAGTAGGGGGGAAGCGAACACTGAAGCTTTCTTT. It codes for CASSRGEANTEAFF.

This clone was counted between two and nine times. This chain links TRBV21-1 with TRBJ2-7; the D call of TRBD1 is as the table states it, not checked on the DNA. TRBV21-1 is given as a pseudogene. The CDR3 consists of 16 residues. The CDR3 is CASSKALLDISYEQYF. The CDR3 nucleotides read TGTGCCAGCAGCAAAGCCCTGTTGGACATCTCCTACGAGCAGTACTTC.

This clone was observed a handful of times. V is TRBV11-2 and J is TRBJ2-1; perhaps TRBD1 as D (6 bases). V gave up 1 base and J gave up 13 bases, with 23 bases separating them. The CDR3 consists of 16 residues. The germline V gene has CDR1 SGHAT and CDR2 FQNNGV. The CDR3 DNA reads TGTGCCAGCAGCTTAGTGGGGGCCAGTGCGAGTTTCGTTCAGTTCTTC. Protein product: CASSLVGASASFVQFF.

This chain's CDR3 is CASSAGHTLRANYGYTF. The CDR3 coding sequence is TGTGCCAGCAGCGCCGGACACACCCTAAGAGCTAACTATGGCTACACCTTC. This chain uses TRBV9 with TRBJ1-2, with D tentatively TRBD1 (5 bases). This CDR3 region has 17 residues. The germline V gene encodes CDR1 SGDLS and CDR2 YYNGEE. V gave up 3 bases and J gave up 0 bases, with 18 bases separating them.

This chain connects TRBV5-1 to TRBJ1-2, with D unresolved. V lost 0 bases, J lost 8 bases, and 17 bases lay in between. Germline V lookup: CDR1 SGHRS, CDR2 YFSETQ. This CDR3 has 15 amino acids. As DNA, the CDR3 is TGCGCCAGCAGCTTGGCGATGAGTCTTAGCGCGGGCTACACCTTC. Its protein is CASSLAMSLSAGYTF.

The chain employs TRBV6-5 and TRBJ2-1; 11 bases are a match to TRBD1. V lost 6 bases, J lost 8 bases, and 9 bases stayed unmatched. The CDR3 totals 15 residues. The germline V gene has CDR1 MNHEY and CDR2 SVGAGI. The CDR3 reads CASSPGQGAWDEQFF. CDR3 nucleotide sequence: TGTGCCAGCAGCCCCGGACAGGGGGCCTGGGATGAGCAGTTCTTC.

The chain is built from TRBV4-2 and TRBJ1-3; the D is unclear. Germline V gene lookup returns CDR1 LGHNA and CDR2 YNFKEQ. V lost 5 bases, J lost 8 bases, and 10 bases lay in between. The CDR3 loop spans 12 amino acids. CDR3 bases: TGTGCCAGCAGCATCGGTGGGCACACCATATATTTT. It specifies CASSIGGHTIYF.

This rearrangement joins TRBV29-1 to TRBJ2-1; 11 bases line up with TRBD2. V was clipped by 0 bases and J by 8 bases; unmatched bases: 9. The germline CDR1 and CDR2 sequences are SQVTM and ANQGSEA. This CDR3 spans 16 amino acids. The CDR3 sequence is CSVEDLASGRFDEQFF. The CDR3 DNA follows: TGCAGCGTTGAAGATCTTGCTAGCGGGAGGTTTGATGAGCAGTTCTTC.

V is TRBV7-9 and J is TRBJ2-7; D gene ambiguous. Germline V gene lookup returns CDR1 SEHNR and CDR2 FQNEAQ (reference sequence). The CDR3 loop spans 15 amino acids. The germline V and J ends were trimmed by 0 bases and 3 bases, with 12 bases remaining between them. The CDR3 DNA follows: TGTGCCAGCAGCTTAGCGAAACTACGCGGCTACGAGCAGTACTTC. Amino acids: CASSLAKLRGYEQYF.

This clone has only one observation. The rearrangement uses TRBV9 and TRBJ2-4; 9 positions match TRBD1. Germline trimming cut 6 bases from V and 8 bases from J; bases unmatched to any gene: 12. The CDR3 sequence is 15 residues long. The V gene's germline CDR1 is SGDLS and CDR2 YYNGEE. The CDR3: CASTQTGTGKDIQYF. The CDR3 bases are TGTGCCAGCACCCAAACCGGGACAGGGAAGGACATTCAGTACTTC.